This TCR beta chain was captured in a study of OX40 agonist ivuxolimab in advanced cancers. V lost 2 bases, J lost 5 bases, and 6 bases stayed unmatched. The CDR3 is made up of 14 amino acids. Per germline, CDR1 SGHNT and CDR2 YYREEE (reference sequence). Data came from immunoSEQ multiplex PCR; TCRdb stores just in-frame clones and leaves some out. Among tens of thousands of clones, 80% to 85% were seen once, and the ten largest hold under 5%. The chain joins TRBV5-4 to TRBJ2-7; 8 nucleotides line up with TRBD1. This material consisted of CD4+ or CD8+ T cells sorted from blood, taken in a trial of the OX40 agonist ivuxolimab. The clonotype was recovered from an adult with an advanced solid tumor such as melanoma, head and neck, liver or kidney cancer. CDR3 protein: CASSFTDRGDEQYF. The CDR3 DNA reads as TGTGCCAGCAGCTTTACCGACAGGGGAGACGAGCAGTACTTC.